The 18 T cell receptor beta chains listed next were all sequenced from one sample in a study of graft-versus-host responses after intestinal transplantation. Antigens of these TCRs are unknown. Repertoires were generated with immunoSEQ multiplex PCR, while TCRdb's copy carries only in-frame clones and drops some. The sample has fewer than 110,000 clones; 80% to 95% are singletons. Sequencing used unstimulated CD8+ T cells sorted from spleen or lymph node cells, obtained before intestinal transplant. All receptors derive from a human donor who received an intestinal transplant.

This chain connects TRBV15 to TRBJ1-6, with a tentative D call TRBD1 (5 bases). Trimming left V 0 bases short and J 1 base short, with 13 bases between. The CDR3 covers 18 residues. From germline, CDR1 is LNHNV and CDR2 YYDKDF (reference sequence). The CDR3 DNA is TGTGCCACCAGCAGAGAAAAAGGGGCGACTTCCTATAATTCACCCCTCCACTTT. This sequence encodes CATSREKGATSYNSPLHF.

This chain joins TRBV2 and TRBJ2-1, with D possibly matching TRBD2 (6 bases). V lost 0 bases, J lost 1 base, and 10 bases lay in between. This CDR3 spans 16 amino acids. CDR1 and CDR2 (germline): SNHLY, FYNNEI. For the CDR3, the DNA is TGTGCCAGCAGTGAAGCGCAACGGGGGTCCTACAATGAGCAGTTCTTC. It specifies CASSEAQRGSYNEQFF.

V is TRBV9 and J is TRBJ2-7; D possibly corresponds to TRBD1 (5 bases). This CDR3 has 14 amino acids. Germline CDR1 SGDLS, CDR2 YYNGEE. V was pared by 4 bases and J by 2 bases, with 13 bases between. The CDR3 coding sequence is TGTGCCAGCAGCCCCGATGGGGCCACCTACGAGCAGTACTTC. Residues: CASSPDGATYEQYF.

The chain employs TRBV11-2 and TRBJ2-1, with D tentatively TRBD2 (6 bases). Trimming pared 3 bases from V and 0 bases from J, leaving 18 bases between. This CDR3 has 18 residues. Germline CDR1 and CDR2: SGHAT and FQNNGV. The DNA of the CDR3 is TGTGCCAGCAGCTTGGCGGGACTCCGCACCATCTCCTACAATGAGCAGTTCTTC. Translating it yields CASSLAGLRTISYNEQFF.

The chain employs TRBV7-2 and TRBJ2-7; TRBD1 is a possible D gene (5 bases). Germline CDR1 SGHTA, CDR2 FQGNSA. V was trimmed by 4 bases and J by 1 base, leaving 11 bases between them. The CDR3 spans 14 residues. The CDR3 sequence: CASSSSDRSYEQYF. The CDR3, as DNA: TGTGCCAGCAGCTCATCTGACAGATCCTACGAGCAGTACTTC.

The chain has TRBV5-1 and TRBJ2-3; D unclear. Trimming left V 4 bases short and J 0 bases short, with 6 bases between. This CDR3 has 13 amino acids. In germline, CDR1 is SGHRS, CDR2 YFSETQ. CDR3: CASSPDSTDTQYF. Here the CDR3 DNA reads TGCGCCAGCAGCCCCGACAGCACAGATACGCAGTATTTT.

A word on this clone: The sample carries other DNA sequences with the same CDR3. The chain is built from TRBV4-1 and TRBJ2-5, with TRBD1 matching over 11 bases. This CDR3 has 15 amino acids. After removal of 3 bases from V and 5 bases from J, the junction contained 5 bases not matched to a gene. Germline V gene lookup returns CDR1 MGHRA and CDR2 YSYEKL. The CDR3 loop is CASSQRTGGGETQYF. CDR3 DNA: TGCGCCAGCAGCCAGAGGACAGGGGGCGGGGAGACCCAGTACTTC.

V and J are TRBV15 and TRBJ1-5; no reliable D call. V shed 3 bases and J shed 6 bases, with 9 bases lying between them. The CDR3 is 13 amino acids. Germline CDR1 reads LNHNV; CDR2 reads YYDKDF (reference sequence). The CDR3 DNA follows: TGTGCCACCAGCAGTCTTCCGGGTCAGCCCCAGCATTTT. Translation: CATSSLPGQPQHF.

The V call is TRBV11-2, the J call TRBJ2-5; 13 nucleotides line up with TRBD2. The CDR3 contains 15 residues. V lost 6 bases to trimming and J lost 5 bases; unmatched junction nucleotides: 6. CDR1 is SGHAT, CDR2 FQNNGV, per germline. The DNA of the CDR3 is TGTGCCAGCAGTTCCGGGACTAGCGGGATGGAGACCCAGTACTTC. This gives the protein CASSSGTSGMETQYF.

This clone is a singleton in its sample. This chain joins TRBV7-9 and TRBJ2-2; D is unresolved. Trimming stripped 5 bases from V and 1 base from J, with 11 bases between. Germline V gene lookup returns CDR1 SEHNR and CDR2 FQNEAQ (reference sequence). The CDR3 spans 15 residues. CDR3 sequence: CASSPWTVNTGELFF. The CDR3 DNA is TGTGCCAGCAGCCCTTGGACGGTGAACACCGGGGAGCTGTTTTTT.

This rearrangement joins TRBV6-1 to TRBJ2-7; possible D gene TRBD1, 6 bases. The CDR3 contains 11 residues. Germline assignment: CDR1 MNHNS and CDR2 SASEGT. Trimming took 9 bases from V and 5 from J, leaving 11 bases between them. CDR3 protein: CASTGINEQYF. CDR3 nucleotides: TGTGCCAGTACAGGGATCAACGAGCAGTACTTC.

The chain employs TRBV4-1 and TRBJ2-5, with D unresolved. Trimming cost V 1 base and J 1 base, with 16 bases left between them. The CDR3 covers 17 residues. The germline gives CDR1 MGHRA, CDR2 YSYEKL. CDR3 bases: TGCGCCAGCAGCCAAGGGCTACGGGTTACATTCCAAGAGACCCAGTACTTC. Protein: CASSQGLRVTFQETQYF.

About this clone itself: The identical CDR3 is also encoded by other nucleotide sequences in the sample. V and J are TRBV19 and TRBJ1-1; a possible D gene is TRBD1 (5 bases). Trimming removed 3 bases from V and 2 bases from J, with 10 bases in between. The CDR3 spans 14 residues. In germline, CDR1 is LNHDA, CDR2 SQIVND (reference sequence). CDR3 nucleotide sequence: TGTGCCAGTAGTATTGGGCAGGGCAACACTGAAGCTTTCTTT. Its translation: CASSIGQGNTEAFF.

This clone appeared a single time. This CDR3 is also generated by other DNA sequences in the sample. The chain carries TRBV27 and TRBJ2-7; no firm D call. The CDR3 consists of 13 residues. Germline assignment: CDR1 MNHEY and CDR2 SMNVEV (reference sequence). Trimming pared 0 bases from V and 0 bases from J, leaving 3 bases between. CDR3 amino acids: CASSLSPSYEQYF. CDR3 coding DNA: TGTGCCAGCAGTTTATCCCCCTCCTACGAGCAGTACTTC.

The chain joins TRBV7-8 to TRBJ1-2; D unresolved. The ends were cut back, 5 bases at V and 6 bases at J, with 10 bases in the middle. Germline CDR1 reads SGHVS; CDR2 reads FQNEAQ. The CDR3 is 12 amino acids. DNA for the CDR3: TGTGCCAGCAGCCTGACGTTTGATGGCTACACCTTC. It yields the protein CASSLTFDGYTF.

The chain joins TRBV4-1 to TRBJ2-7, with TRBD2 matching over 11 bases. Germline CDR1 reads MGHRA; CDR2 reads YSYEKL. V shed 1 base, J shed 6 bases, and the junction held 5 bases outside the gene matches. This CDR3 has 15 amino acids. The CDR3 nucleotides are TGCGCCAGCAGCCAAGGGTCCCTAGCGGGGGGCGAGCAGTACTTC. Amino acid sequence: CASSQGSLAGGEQYF.

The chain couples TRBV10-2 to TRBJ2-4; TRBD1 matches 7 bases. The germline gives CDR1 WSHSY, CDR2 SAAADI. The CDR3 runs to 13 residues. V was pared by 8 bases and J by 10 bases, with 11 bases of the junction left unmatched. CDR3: CASRIGGAGIQYF. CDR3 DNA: TGCGCCAGCCGGATAGGGGGCGCAGGAATTCAGTACTTC.

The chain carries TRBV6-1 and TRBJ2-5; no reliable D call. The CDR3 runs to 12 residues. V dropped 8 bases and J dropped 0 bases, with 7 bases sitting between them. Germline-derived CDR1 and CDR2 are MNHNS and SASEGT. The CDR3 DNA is TGTGCCAGCGGGAAGTACCAAGAGACCCAGTACTTC. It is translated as CASGKYQETQYF.